A single sample gave rise to the 5 T cell receptor beta chains below, sequenced in a study of CD8 T cells in ankylosing spondylitis. MiXCR, applied by TCRdb to the 5' RACE reads, yields one record per CDR3 protein. This sample has about 400,000 distinct CDR3 sequences, with about 22% found just once. Broader study findings: There was a TCR beta motif, made of roughly eight highly homologous variants, that appeared characteristic of ankylosing spondylitis blood.

These TCRs are of unknown antigen specificity. The specimen was blood, either unsorted or a sorted T cell fraction (not recorded which). The receptors were sampled from a male donor with ankylosing spondylitis.

Here the CDR3 DNA reads TGCGCCAGCAGCTTGGAGCGGGGTAGCACAGATACGCAGTATTTT. This translates into CASSLERGSTDTQYF. V usage is TRBV5-1 and J usage is TRBJ2-3; 7 nucleotides align to TRBD2. V was clipped by 0 bases and J by 0 bases; unmatched bases: 1. Germline loops: CDR1 SGHRS, CDR2 YFSETQ. The CDR3 covers 15 residues.

J is TRBJ2-1 and V is TRBV7-3, with a weak D call TRBD2 (5 bases). Trimming pared 5 bases from V and 8 bases from J, leaving 13 bases between. The CDR3 contains 13 residues. The germline gives CDR1 SGHTA, CDR2 FQGTGA. The CDR3 sequence is CASSPGGIDEQFF. The CDR3 region has the DNA TGTGCCAGCAGCCCCGGAGGTATCGATGAGCAGTTCTTC.

This clonotype was picked up a small number of times. This chain connects TRBV5-1 to TRBJ2-3; 8 positions agree with TRBD2. V lost 7 bases and J lost 2; bases outside the gene matches: 12. Germline CDR1 SGHRS, CDR2 YFSETQ. This CDR3 spans 16 amino acids. CDR3 sequence reads: CASLRGGRHSTDTQYF. The CDR3 bases are TGCGCCAGCTTGCGAGGCGGGAGGCACTCCACAGATACGCAGTATTTT.

The chain carries TRBV7-9 and TRBJ1-2; no firm D call. This CDR3 is built from 14 residues. Germline CDR1 reads SEHNR; CDR2 reads FQNEAQ (reference sequence). Deletions cut 4 bases from V and 7 bases from J, with 16 bases between. The CDR3 region is CASSSQAPTSGYTF. DNA for the CDR3: TGTGCCAGCAGCTCTCAGGCCCCCACATCTGGCTACACCTTC.

The genes are TRBV7-9 and TRBJ1-2; TRBD1 might be the D (5 bases). CDR1 is SEHNR, CDR2 FQNEAQ, per germline (reference sequence). The length of the CDR3 is 15 residues. V gave up 0 bases and J gave up 4 bases, with 12 bases separating them. CDR3 in amino acids: CASSLAGRASYGYTF. The DNA of the CDR3 is TGTGCCAGCAGCTTAGCGGGACGGGCATCCTATGGCTACACCTTC.